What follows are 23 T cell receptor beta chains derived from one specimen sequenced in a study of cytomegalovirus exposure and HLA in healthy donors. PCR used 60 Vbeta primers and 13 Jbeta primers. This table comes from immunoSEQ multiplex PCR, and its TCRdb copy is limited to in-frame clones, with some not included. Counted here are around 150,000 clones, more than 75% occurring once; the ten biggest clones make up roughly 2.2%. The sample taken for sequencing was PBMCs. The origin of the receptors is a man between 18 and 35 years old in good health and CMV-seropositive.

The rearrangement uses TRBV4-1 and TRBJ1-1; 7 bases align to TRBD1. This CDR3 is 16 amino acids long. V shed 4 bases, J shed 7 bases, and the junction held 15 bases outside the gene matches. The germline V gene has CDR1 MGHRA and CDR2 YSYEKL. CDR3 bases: TGCGCCAGCAGCCCTGGAGGACAGGTTCTGGCGGTTGAAGCTTTCTTT. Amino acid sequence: CASSPGGQVLAVEAFF.

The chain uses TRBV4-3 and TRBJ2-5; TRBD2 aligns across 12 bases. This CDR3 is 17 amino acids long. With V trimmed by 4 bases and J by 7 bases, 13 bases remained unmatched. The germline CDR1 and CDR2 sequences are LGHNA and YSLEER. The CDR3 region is CASSPTHSSGGGMTQYF. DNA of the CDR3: TGCGCCAGCAGCCCGACCCACTCTAGCGGGGGGGGGATGACCCAGTACTTC.

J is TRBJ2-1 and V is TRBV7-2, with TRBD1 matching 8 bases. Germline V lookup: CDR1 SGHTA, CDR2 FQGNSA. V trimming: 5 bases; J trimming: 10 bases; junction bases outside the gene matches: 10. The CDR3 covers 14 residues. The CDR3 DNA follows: TGTGCCAGCAGCCAGGGCAGGGGGCTTCGAGAGCAGTTCTTC. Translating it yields CASSQGRGLREQFF.

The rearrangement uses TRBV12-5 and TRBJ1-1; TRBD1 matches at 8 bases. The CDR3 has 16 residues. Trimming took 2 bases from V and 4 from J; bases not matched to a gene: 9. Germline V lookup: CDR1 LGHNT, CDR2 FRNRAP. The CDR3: CASGLSRDRGGTEAFF. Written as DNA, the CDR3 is TGTGCTAGTGGTTTGTCGCGCGACAGGGGAGGCACTGAAGCTTTCTTT. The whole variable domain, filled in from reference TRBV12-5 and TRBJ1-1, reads DARVTQTPRHKVTEMGQEVTMRCQPILGHNTVFWYRQTMMQGLELLAYFRNRAPLDDSGMPKDRFSAEMPDATLATLKIQPSEPRDSAVYFCASGLSRDRGGTEAFFGQGTRLTVV.

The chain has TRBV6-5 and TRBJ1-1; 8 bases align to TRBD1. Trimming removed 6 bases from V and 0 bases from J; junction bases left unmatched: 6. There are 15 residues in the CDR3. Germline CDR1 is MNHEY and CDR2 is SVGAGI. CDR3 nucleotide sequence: TGTGCCAGCAGAGCCCGGACAGGGATGAACACTGAAGCTTTCTTT. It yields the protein CASRARTGMNTEAFF.

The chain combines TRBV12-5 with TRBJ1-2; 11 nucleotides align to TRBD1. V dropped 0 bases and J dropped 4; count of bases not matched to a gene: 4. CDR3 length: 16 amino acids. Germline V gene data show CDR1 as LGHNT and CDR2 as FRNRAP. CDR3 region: CASGLVLGQGGYGYTF. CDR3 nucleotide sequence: TGTGCTAGTGGTTTGGTACTGGGACAGGGGGGCTATGGCTACACCTTC.

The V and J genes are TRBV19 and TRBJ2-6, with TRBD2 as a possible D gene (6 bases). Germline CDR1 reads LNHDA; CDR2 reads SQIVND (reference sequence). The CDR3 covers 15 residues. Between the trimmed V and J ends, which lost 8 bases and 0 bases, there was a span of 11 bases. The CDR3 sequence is CASRERDSGANVLTF. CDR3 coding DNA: TGTGCCAGTCGGGAGAGAGACTCTGGGGCCAACGTCCTGACTTTC.

CDR3 protein: CASSRTGGTEAFF. CDR3 sequence (DNA): TGTGCCAGTAGTCGGACAGGGGGCACTGAAGCTTTCTTT. The V call is TRBV19, the J call TRBJ1-1, with 10 bases matching TRBD1. The CDR3 has 13 residues. Germline V lookup: CDR1 LNHDA, CDR2 SQIVND (reference sequence). V lost 5 bases and J lost 4; bases outside the gene matches: 1. The full variable domain, with the rest looked up from reference TRBV19 and TRBJ1-1, is DGGITQSPKYLFRKEGQNVTLSCEQNLNHDAMYWYRQDPGQGLRLIYYSQIVNDFQKGDIAEGYSVSREKKESFPLTVTSAQKNPTAFYLCASSRTGGTEAFFGQGTRLTVV.

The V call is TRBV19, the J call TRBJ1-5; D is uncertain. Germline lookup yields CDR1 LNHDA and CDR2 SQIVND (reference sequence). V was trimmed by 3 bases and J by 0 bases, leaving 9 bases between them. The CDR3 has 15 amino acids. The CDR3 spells CASSMTRDSNQPQHF. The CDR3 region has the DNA TGTGCCAGTAGTATGACTCGAGATAGCAATCAGCCCCAGCATTTT.

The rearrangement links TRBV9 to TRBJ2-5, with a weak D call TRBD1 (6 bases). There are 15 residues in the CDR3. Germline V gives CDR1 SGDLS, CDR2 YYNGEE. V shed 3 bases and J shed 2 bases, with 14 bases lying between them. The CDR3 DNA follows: TGTGCCAGCAGCGGGACGACAGGCCTACAAGAGACCCAGTACTTC. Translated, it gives CASSGTTGLQETQYF. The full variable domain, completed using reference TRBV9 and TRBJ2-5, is DSGVTQTPKHLITATGQRVTLRCSPRSGDLSVYWYQQSLDQGLQFLIQYYNGEERAKGNILERFSAQQFPDLHSELNLSSLELGDSALYFCASSGTTGLQETQYFGPGTRLLVL.

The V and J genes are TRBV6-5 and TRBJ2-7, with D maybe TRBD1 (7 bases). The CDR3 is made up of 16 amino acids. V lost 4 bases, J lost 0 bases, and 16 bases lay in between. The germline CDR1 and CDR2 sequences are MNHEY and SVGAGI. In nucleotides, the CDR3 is TGTGCCAGCAGTTCCCCGCGGGGACAGAGCTCCTACGAGCAGTACTTC. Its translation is CASSSPRGQSSYEQYF.

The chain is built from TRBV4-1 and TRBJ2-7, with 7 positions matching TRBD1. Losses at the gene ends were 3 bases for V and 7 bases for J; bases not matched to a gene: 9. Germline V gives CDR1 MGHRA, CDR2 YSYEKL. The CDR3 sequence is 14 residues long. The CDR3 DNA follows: TGCGCCAGCAGCCATGACCCGGGACAGCGGGAGCAGTACTTC. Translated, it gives CASSHDPGQREQYF.

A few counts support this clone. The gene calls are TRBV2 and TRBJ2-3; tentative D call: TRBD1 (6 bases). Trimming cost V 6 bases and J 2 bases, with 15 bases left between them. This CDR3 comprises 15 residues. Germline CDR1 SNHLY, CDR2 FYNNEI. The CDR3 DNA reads TGTGCCAGCAGGGGGGCGGCACCAAACACAGATACGCAGTATTTT. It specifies CASRGAAPNTDTQYF.

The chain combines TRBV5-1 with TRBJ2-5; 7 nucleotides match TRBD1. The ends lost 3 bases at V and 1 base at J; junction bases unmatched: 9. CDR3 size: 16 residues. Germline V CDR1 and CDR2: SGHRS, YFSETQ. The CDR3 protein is CASSSGTASPQETQYF. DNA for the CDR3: TGCGCCAGCAGCTCCGGGACAGCGAGTCCCCAAGAGACCCAGTACTTC. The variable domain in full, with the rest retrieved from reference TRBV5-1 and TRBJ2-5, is KAGVTQTPRYLIKTRGQQVTLSCSPISGHRSVSWYQQTPGQGLQFLFEYFSETQRNKGNFPGRFSGRQFSNSRSEMNVSTLELGDSALYLCASSSGTASPQETQYFGPGTRLLVL.

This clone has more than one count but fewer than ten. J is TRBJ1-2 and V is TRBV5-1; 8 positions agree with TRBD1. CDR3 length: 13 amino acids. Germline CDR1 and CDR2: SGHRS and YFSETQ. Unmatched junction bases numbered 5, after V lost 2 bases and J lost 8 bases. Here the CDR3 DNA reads TGCGCCAGCAGCTTTCACAGGGGGATAGGCTACACCTTC. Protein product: CASSFHRGIGYTF.

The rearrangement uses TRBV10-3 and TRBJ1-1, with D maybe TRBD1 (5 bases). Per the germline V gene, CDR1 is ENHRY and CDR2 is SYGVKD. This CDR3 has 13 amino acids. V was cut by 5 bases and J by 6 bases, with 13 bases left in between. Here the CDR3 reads CAISPGGWAEAFF. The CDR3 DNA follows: TGTGCCATCAGTCCGGGGGGTTGGGCTGAAGCTTTCTTT.

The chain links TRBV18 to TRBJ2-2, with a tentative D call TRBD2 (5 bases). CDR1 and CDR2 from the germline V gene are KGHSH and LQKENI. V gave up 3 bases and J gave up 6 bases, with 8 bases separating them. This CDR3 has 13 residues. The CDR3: CASSPGVAGELFF. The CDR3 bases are TGTGCCAGCTCACCGGGAGTGGCCGGGGAGCTGTTTTTT.

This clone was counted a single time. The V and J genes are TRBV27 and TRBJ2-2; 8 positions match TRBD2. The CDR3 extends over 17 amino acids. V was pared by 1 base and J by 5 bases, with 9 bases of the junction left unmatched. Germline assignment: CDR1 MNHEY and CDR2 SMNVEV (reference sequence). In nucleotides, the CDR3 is TGTGCCAGCAGTTTATACGGTCGGGGGGGCGGGACCGGGGAGCTGTTTTTT. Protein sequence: CASSLYGRGGGTGELFF.

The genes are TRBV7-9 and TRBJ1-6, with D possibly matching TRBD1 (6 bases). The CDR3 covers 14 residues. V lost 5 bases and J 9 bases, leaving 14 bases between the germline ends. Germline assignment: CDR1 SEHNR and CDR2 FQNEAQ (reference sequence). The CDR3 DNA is TGTGCCAGCAGCCATACAGGGATGGGTTCACCCCTCCACTTT. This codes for CASSHTGMGSPLHF.

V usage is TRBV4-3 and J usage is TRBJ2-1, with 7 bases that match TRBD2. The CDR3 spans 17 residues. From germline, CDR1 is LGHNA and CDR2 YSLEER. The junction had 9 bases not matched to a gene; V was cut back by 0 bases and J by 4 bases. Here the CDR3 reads CASSQERRSGVYNEQFF. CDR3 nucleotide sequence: TGCGCCAGCAGCCAAGAGAGGAGAAGCGGGGTATACAATGAGCAGTTCTTC.

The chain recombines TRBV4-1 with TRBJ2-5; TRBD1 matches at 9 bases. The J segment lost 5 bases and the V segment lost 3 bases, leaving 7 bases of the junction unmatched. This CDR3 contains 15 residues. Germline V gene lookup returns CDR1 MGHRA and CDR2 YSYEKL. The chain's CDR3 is CASSHQGQGTETQYF. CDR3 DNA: TGCGCCAGCAGCCACCAGGGACAGGGAACGGAGACCCAGTACTTC.

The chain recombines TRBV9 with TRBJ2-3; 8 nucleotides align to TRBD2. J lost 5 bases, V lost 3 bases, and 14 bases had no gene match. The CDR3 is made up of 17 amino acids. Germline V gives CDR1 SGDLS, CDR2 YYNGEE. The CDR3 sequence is CASSADTLGGARDTQYF. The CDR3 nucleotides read TGTGCCAGCAGCGCCGATACACTCGGGGGGGCCAGAGATACGCAGTATTTT.

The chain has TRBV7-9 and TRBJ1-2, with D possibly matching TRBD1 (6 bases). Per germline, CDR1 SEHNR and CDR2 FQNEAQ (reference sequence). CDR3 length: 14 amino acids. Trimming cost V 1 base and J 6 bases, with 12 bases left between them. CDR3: CASSLGGGIDGYTF. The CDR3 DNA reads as TGTGCCAGCAGCTTAGGAGGGGGAATTGATGGCTACACCTTC.